The rows below give T cell receptor beta chains drawn from one sample of a study of T cell changes during pregnancy in multiple sclerosis. Libraries were prepared by immunoSEQ multiplex PCR; TCRdb keeps only in-frame clonotypes and omits some of them. The sample holds tens of thousands of clones, just over 90% seen once. The sample was peripheral blood, taken in the second trimester of pregnancy. Receptor source: a female donor with multiple sclerosis, enrolled in a pregnancy study. Each CDR3 is given with its conserved first and last residue. The D gene is left open where the match is weak. Part of the rows lack a size; the others show once, few, many or a class for expanded clones.

cdr3_nt cdr3_aa j_call d_call v_call clone_size
TGTGCCAGTAGTTGGACAGGCGGATATGGCTACACCTTC CASSWTGGYGYTF TRBJ1-2 TRBD1 TRBV19 few
TGTGCCTGGACTAGCGGGGGCTACAATGAGCAGTTCTTC CAWTSGGYNEQFF TRBJ2-1 TRBD2 TRBV30 -
TGTGCCAGCAGTGGGGACAGGGTTGGCAATCAGCCCCAGCATTTT CASSGDRVGNQPQHF TRBJ1-5 TRBD1 TRBV25-1 -
TGTGCCAGCAGTCCCCACTCCCACAGCTTCGGTGGCTACACCTTC CASSPHSHSFGGYTF TRBJ1-2 - TRBV27 -
TGTGCCAGCAGCCCTCGGACAGGCAAAGGCTATGGCTACACCTTC CASSPRTGKGYGYTF TRBJ1-2 TRBD1 TRBV6-5 once
TGCGCCAGCAGCCAAGTTGGGACTAGCGGCACAGATACGCAGTATTTT CASSQVGTSGTDTQYF TRBJ2-3 TRBD2 TRBV4-3 once
TGTGCCAGTAGTACTGAGCAGGGGGCAAATACGAATGAGCAGTTCTTC CASSTEQGANTNEQFF TRBJ2-1 TRBD1 TRBV19 -
TGCGCCAGCAGCTTGCGGGGTTCGGATGAGCAGTTCTTC CASSLRGSDEQFF TRBJ2-1 - TRBV5-1 once
TGTGCCAGCAGGTCCGGGACAAGGAACTTCAACACTGAAGCTTTCTTT CASRSGTRNFNTEAFF TRBJ1-1 - TRBV2 -
TGTGCCAGCAGTTGGTTAACCGCAACTGTGCAGTACTTC CASSWLTATVQYF TRBJ2-7 - TRBV28 -
TGTGCCAGCAATGTGGACAGGGGTACCGGGGAGCTGTTTTTT CASNVDRGTGELFF TRBJ2-2 TRBD1 TRBV2 -
TGTGCCAGCAGTTTACTGGGCGTGGGTAATTCACCCCTCCACTTT CASSLLGVGNSPLHF TRBJ1-6 - TRBV28 -
TGTGCCAGCAGTTACTCCAGGGCAGGACAGGAAAAACTGTTTTTT CASSYSRAGQEKLFF TRBJ1-4 - TRBV6-6 -
TGCGCCAGCAGCTTAGGAGTTAATTCACCCCTCCACTTT CASSLGVNSPLHF TRBJ1-6 - TRBV5-1 -
TGTGCCAGCAGCCAAGATAAACACATGAACACTGAAGCTTTCTTT CASSQDKHMNTEAFF TRBJ1-1 - TRBV4-2 -
TGTGCCAGCTCACCAGACAGGGGAAGAGCAGCTTTCTTT CASSPDRGRAAFF TRBJ1-1 TRBD1 TRBV18 -
TGTGCCATCAGTGAGAGTCGCGAGGCAGGGTATAATTCACCCCTCCACTTT CAISESREAGYNSPLHF TRBJ1-6 - TRBV10-3 -
TGTGCCAGCATCCGTGGACAGGTAATAGGGGAGCAGTTCTTC CASIRGQVIGEQFF TRBJ2-1 TRBD1 TRBV9 -
TGTGCCAGCAGTTACGATACAGGGGGCATCACTGAAGCTTTCTTT CASSYDTGGITEAFF TRBJ1-1 TRBD1 TRBV6-5 once
TGTGCCTGGAGTATTTGGACAGGGGAAAAAGCCCGTGGTGAGAACACTGAAGCTTTCTTT CAWSIWTGEKARGENTEAFF TRBJ1-1 TRBD1 TRBV30 -
TGCGCCAGCAGCGCTAGGACAGGGGCCTTTACCTACGAGCAGTACTTC CASSARTGAFTYEQYF TRBJ2-7 TRBD1 TRBV5-1 -
TGTGCCAGCAGTCTCGGACAGGGGAGTGGTGGCTACACCTTC CASSLGQGSGGYTF TRBJ1-2 TRBD1 TRBV6-5 -
TGTGCCAGCAGAGGGGACAGGGCCTATAGCAATCAGCCCCAGCATTTT CASRGDRAYSNQPQHF TRBJ1-5 TRBD1 TRBV2 -
TGTGCCAGCAGCTTATCGCGGTTTGCTGGAAACACCATATATTTT CASSLSRFAGNTIYF TRBJ1-3 - TRBV7-9 -
TGTGCCAGCAGTGTTTCTAGGAGCACAGATACGCAGTATTTT CASSVSRSTDTQYF TRBJ2-3 - TRBV6-1 once
TGTGCCAGCAGCTCCCGGGGGGGGCGGCAGTACTTC CASSSRGGRQYF TRBJ2-7 TRBD2 TRBV7-9 -
TGCGCCAGCAGCCCGTTTAGTAGCGGGGGTTCGCAGTATTTT CASSPFSSGGSQYF TRBJ2-3 TRBD2 TRBV5-1 -
TGTGCCAGCAGGCCACAAGGGGACACTGAAGCTTTCTTT CASRPQGDTEAFF TRBJ1-1 - TRBV6-6 -
TGTGCCAGCAGCGGGGACTTCGGTAGTGAGCAGTTCTTC CASSGDFGSEQFF TRBJ2-1 - TRBV9 -
TGTGCCAGCAGCTTGATAAGGGGCGAGGAGACCCAGTACTTC CASSLIRGEETQYF TRBJ2-5 - TRBV7-2 -
TGTGCCAGCAGTCTCCGAGGGGGCGTCTATGGCTACACCTTC CASSLRGGVYGYTF TRBJ1-2 TRBD1 TRBV28 few
TGTGCCAGCTCTCAAGCGCAGGGTAGAGACGGGGAGCTGTTTTTT CASSQAQGRDGELFF TRBJ2-2 - TRBV18 -
TGTGCCAGCAGCCAAGATGGGAGGGGAAAACTGTTTTTT CASSQDGRGKLFF TRBJ1-4 - TRBV4-2 -
TGTGCCAGCAGTGTTCAGGGCTACAGTGAAGCTTTCTTT CASSVQGYSEAFF TRBJ1-1 - TRBV2 -
TGTGCCACCTCAGGGAGGGCCCGGGCAGATACGCAGTATTTT CATSGRARADTQYF TRBJ2-3 TRBD2 TRBV2 -
TGTGCCAGCAGCTTCGGTGGTCGCTATGGCTACACCTTC CASSFGGRYGYTF TRBJ1-2 - TRBV7-9 -
TGCGCCAGCAGCTTCGAGGGACAGGACCGCGGCTACACCTTC CASSFEGQDRGYTF TRBJ1-2 TRBD1 TRBV5-1 once
TGTGCCAGCTCAGACAGATACAATGAGCAGTTCTTC CASSDRYNEQFF TRBJ2-1 - TRBV18 once
TGTGCCAGCAGTGGACAGGGAGGAGGTAACACCGGGGAGCTGTTTTTT CASSGQGGGNTGELFF TRBJ2-2 - TRBV2 -
TGCGCCAGCAGCCGAGAGAGGGGACAGCGCACAGATACGCAGTATTTT CASSRERGQRTDTQYF TRBJ2-3 TRBD1 TRBV4-3 -